A selection of T cell receptor beta chains follows, all from one sample in a study of blood T cell repertoires in COVID-19. Generated by immunoSEQ multiplex PCR, the TCRdb table keeps only in-frame clones and is missing some. This table holds 120,000 or so clones, roughly 78% found once. The sequencing input was peripheral blood. Every receptor here comes from a man in his sixties with active or convalescent COVID-19. The CDR3 runs from the conserved cysteine through the conserved F or W. Fields, in order: J gene, D gene, clone size, V gene, CDR3 DNA, CDR3 protein. A D gene is named only where the DNA matches it firmly. Size tells how often a clone was seen (once, few, many) or the class of an expanded clone, and some rows leave it out.

>TRBJ2-3|TRBD1|once|TRBV24-1
TGTGCCACCAGGAGGACAGGGGAGGGAGATACGCAGTATTTT
CATRRTGEGDTQYF
>TRBJ2-5|TRBD2|.|TRBV5-6
TGTGCCAGCAGCTCCGTTGGGGAGGGACAAGAGACCCAGTACTTC
CASSSVGEGQETQYF
>TRBJ2-3|TRBD1|.|TRBV6-5
TGTGCCAGCAGTCGGACAGGGGGCGAGGCAGATACGCAGTATTTT
CASSRTGGEADTQYF
>TRBJ2-7|TRBD1|.|TRBV24-1
TGTGCCACCAGTGGAAAGACAGGGGGCATGAACGAGCAGTACTTC
CATSGKTGGMNEQYF
>TRBJ1-2|.|.|TRBV6-6
TGTGCCAGCAGTATCGACCGGAGCTATGGCTACACCTTC
CASSIDRSYGYTF
>TRBJ2-2|TRBD2|.|TRBV7-2
TGTGCCAGCAGCTTAGGACTAGCGGGAGGCCGGAACACCGGGGAGCTGTTTTTT
CASSLGLAGGRNTGELFF
>TRBJ2-5|TRBD1|.|TRBV29-1
TGCAGCGCCGGACGGGACAGAGGAGAGACCCAGTACTTC
CSAGRDRGETQYF
>TRBJ2-7|.|.|TRBV7-8
TGTGCCAGCAGCTTAGGGCAGAGGTCCAACAATAAGGTCTTCTCCTACGAGCAGTACTTC
CASSLGQRSNNKVFSYEQYF
>TRBJ1-2|TRBD1|.|TRBV5-4
TGTGCCAGCAGCTTGGACAGGGGCTCTAACTATGGCTACACCTTC
CASSLDRGSNYGYTF
>TRBJ1-4|.|.|TRBV19
TGTGCCAGTAGTAATCGACTGAATGAAAAACTGTTTTTT
CASSNRLNEKLFF
>TRBJ2-1|TRBD2|.|TRBV7-8
TGTGCCAGCAGCCCAAACCTAGCGGGAGGGCTCAATGAGCAGTTCTTC
CASSPNLAGGLNEQFF
>TRBJ2-1|.|.|TRBV9
TGTGCCAGCAGCCCTCAGTGGCGGGACTTTCTGAGGAACAATGAGCAGTTCTTC
CASSPQWRDFLRNNEQFF